These T cell receptor beta chains were read from a single sample in a study of blood T cell repertoires in COVID-19. Sequenced by immunoSEQ multiplex PCR; TCRdb stores in-frame clones only, minus some. Of about 260,000 clones in the sample, more than 70% were seen once. The sequenced sample consisted of PBMCs or T cells enriched from blood (not recorded which). All receptors come from a woman in her 50s who had recovered from COVID-19. CDR3s include the opening cysteine and the closing phenylalanine or tryptophan. A D gene is named only where the DNA matches it firmly. For some rows the clone size is stated as once, few or many, or as a class when expanded; others skip it.

D	J	size	V	DNA	CDR3
NA	TRBJ2-1	many	TRBV18	TGTGCCAGCTCAGGCCGGACAGAAAATGAGCAGTTCTTC	CASSGRTENEQFF
TRBD2	TRBJ2-5	NA	TRBV4-2	TGTGCCAGCAGCAAATCTAGCGGGAGGTCACAAGAGACCCAGTACTTC	CASSKSSGRSQETQYF
NA	TRBJ1-5	many	TRBV7-9	TGTGCCAGCAGCTTAGATGAGGGTCAGCCCCAGCATTTT	CASSLDEGQPQHF
TRBD1	TRBJ1-1	once	TRBV9	TGTGCCAGCAGCGCTCCACAGGGGCCGAACACTGAAGCTTTCTTT	CASSAPQGPNTEAFF
NA	TRBJ1-4	NA	TRBV19	TGTGCCAGTAGTAGGACTCCCAATGAAAAACTGTTTTTT	CASSRTPNEKLFF
NA	TRBJ1-6	once	TRBV6-5	TGTGCCAGCGGACCCCCGGGGGGCTATTCACCCCTCCACTTT	CASGPPGGYSPLHF
TRBD1	TRBJ1-4	NA	TRBV15	TGTGCCACCAGCAGCCCGGACAGGGGGCTTGCTAATGAAAAACTGTTTTTT	CATSSPDRGLANEKLFF
NA	TRBJ2-7	few	TRBV4-2	TGTGCCAGCAGCCAAGGGCCCTCCTACGAGCAGTACTTC	CASSQGPSYEQYF
TRBD2	TRBJ2-5	NA	TRBV7-9	TGTGCCAGCAGCCCGGGACTAGCGGGAGGGCGAGAGACCCAGTACTTC	CASSPGLAGGRETQYF
TRBD2	TRBJ2-5	few	TRBV25-1	TGTGCCAGCAGGACCGGGACTAGCGGACTATTGCAGCAAGAGACCCAGTACTTC	CASRTGTSGLLQQETQYF
NA	TRBJ1-1	NA	TRBV7-2	TGTGCCAGCAGCATGACAGCCCTAGTCACTGAAGCTTTCTTT	CASSMTALVTEAFF
NA	TRBJ1-6	NA	TRBV6-5	TGTGCCAGCAGACCGGACAGCTCCTATAATTCACCCCTCCACTTT	CASRPDSSYNSPLHF
NA	TRBJ2-2	NA	TRBV4-3	TGCGCCAGCAGCCAAGACTGGGGCCTCGGGGAGCTGTTTTTT	CASSQDWGLGELFF
TRBD2	TRBJ2-7	NA	TRBV5-5	TGTGCCAGCAGCCCAGGACTAGCGGGAGCCCTCTACGAGCAGTACTTC	CASSPGLAGALYEQYF
TRBD1	TRBJ2-7	NA	TRBV5-1	TGCGCCAGCAGCCCGAGGGACAGGGTCTACGAGCAGTACTTC	CASSPRDRVYEQYF
NA	TRBJ1-6	NA	TRBV19	TGTGCCAGTAGTACTGGACAAAACAATTCACCCCTCCACTTT	CASSTGQNNSPLHF
NA	TRBJ1-4	NA	TRBV7-6	TGTGCCAGCAGCTTATCGGGGGGAAAGGAAAAACTGTTTTTT	CASSLSGGKEKLFF
NA	TRBJ2-1	NA	TRBV6-5	TGTGCCAGCAGTTACTGGGCAGTTTCCTACAATGAGCAGTTCTTC	CASSYWAVSYNEQFF
NA	TRBJ2-1	NA	TRBV7-2	TGTGCCAGCACCGCAGGGGACTACAATGAGCAGTTCTTC	CASTAGDYNEQFF
NA	TRBJ1-2	NA	TRBV10-1	TGCGCCAGCAGTGCAGAGGCGGGCGGTGGCTACACCTTC	CASSAEAGGGYTF
TRBD1	TRBJ1-2	NA	TRBV7-9	TGTGCCAGCAAACAGGGGAAATGGGGCTACACCTTC	CASKQGKWGYTF
NA	TRBJ1-3	NA	TRBV11-3	TGTGCCAGCAGCTCGACTACAGGGACCGGAAACACCATATATTTT	CASSSTTGTGNTIYF
TRBD1	TRBJ1-4	NA	TRBV29-1	TGCAGCGCTACCGAACAGGGGTTTAATGAAAAACTGTTTTTT	CSATEQGFNEKLFF
TRBD2	TRBJ2-3	NA	TRBV5-4	TGTGCCAGCAGCTTGCTTCTAGCGGGGGATACGCAGTATTTT	CASSLLLAGDTQYF
NA	TRBJ2-2	NA	TRBV25-1	TGTGCCAGCAGTTCCGCCGGGGAGCTGTTTTTT	CASSSAGELFF
TRBD1	TRBJ1-2	NA	TRBV5-5	TGTGCCAGCAGCTGGAGGGACAGAGAGTCAGGGGGCTACACCTTC	CASSWRDRESGGYTF
TRBD1	TRBJ2-2	NA	TRBV30	TGTGCCTGGAAGGGACAGTCCGTCGGGGAGCTGTTTTTT	CAWKGQSVGELFF
NA	TRBJ2-6	NA	TRBV6-1	TGTGCCAGCAGTGAACTTTCTGGGGCCAACGTCCTGACTTTC	CASSELSGANVLTF
NA	TRBJ1-3	NA	TRBV4-3	TGCGCCAGCAGCCAAGATCTGGGGGGGACCTCTGGAAACACCATATATTTT	CASSQDLGGTSGNTIYF
NA	TRBJ1-6	NA	TRBV5-1	TGCGCCAGCGGGGAGGGAGGGTTTGCTTCACCCCTCCACTTT	CASGEGGFASPLHF
NA	TRBJ1-6	NA	TRBV6-5	TGTGCCAGCAGTTACTCCTTACAGGGTGATTCACCCCTCCACTTT	CASSYSLQGDSPLHF
TRBD2	TRBJ2-7	NA	TRBV27	TGTGCCAGCGGTAGCGGGAGGGACTACGAGCAGTACTTC	CASGSGRDYEQYF
TRBD2	TRBJ2-3	NA	TRBV4-3	TGCGCCAGCAGCCAAGATGGGCGGGGGGCGAAGGGCGGTACGCAGTATTTT	CASSQDGRGAKGGTQYF
TRBD1	TRBJ1-6	NA	TRBV9	TGTGCCAGCAGCGTAGAAGGGGGCCAGTCACCCCTCCACTTT	CASSVEGGQSPLHF
NA	TRBJ1-5	NA	TRBV9	TGTGCCAGCAGCGCCCTACAGAGCAATCAGCCCCAGCATTTT	CASSALQSNQPQHF
NA	TRBJ1-5	once	TRBV7-2	TGTGCCAGCAGAGGACAGTTAAATCAGCCCCAGCATTTT	CASRGQLNQPQHF
NA	TRBJ1-1	NA	TRBV5-1	TGCGCCAGCAGCGGGGACATAGGGAACACTGAAGCTTTCTTT	CASSGDIGNTEAFF